The source of this T cell receptor beta chain is a study of blood T cell repertoires in COVID-19. Sequencing was performed with immunoSEQ multiplex PCR; in TCRdb, only in-frame clones are kept and a portion is missing. The data show about 220,000 clones, 82% seen once. What the recovered Cohort 3 donors had was two negative PCRs, clearance, or symptom resolution. CDR1 SGHRS and CDR2 YFSETQ come from the germline V gene. The germline V and J ends were trimmed by 4 bases and 6 bases, with 8 bases remaining between them. The CDR3 has 12 residues. The source is a woman aged 55-70 years who had recovered from COVID-19. Sequenced input: PBMCs or T cells enriched from blood (not recorded which). The chain recombines TRBV5-1 with TRBJ2-1, with unresolved D. The CDR3 coding sequence is TGCGCCAGCAGCCTTAACTTCAATGAGCAGTTCTTC. It yields the protein CASSLNFNEQFF. The whole variable domain, filled in from reference TRBV5-1 and TRBJ2-1, reads KAGVTQTPRYLIKTRGQQVTLSCSPISGHRSVSWYQQTPGQGLQFLFEYFSETQRNKGNFPGRFSGRQFSNSRSEMNVSTLELGDSALYLCASSLNFNEQFFGPGTRLTVL.